Following are 30 T cell receptor beta chains from one sample sequenced in a study of T cell responses to AZD1222 COVID-19 vaccine. Clones were read by immunoSEQ multiplex PCR, and TCRdb kept only the in-frame ones, dropping some. Here the sample spans about 130,000 clones, over 75% being singletons. The source was peripheral blood, collected on day 0 of AZD1222 vaccination. Receptors originate from an adult in good health.

CDR3: CASSLQAWRGNQPQHF. In DNA, the CDR3 is TGTGCCAGCAGCTTACAGGCTTGGAGAGGCAATCAGCCCCAGCATTTT. V and J are TRBV7-2 and TRBJ1-5, with no clear D. CDR1 is SGHTA and CDR2 is FQGNSA in the germline V gene. V dropped 2 bases and J dropped 2 bases, with 13 bases sitting between them. This CDR3 has 16 residues.

The J gene is TRBJ2-1, the V gene TRBV2, with TRBD2 matching over 9 bases. Germline loops: CDR1 SNHLY, CDR2 FYNNEI. V was clipped by 8 bases and J by 7 bases; unmatched bases: 15. The CDR3 sequence is 16 residues long. The DNA for the CDR3 is TGTGCCAGCCATAGCTTAGCGGGGGCGGGTGGTAATGAGCAGTTCTTC. Protein sequence: CASHSLAGAGGNEQFF.

The chain has TRBV6-5 and TRBJ1-2; maybe TRBD1 (5 bases). The CDR3 runs 12 residues. CDR1 is MNHEY, CDR2 SVGAGI, per germline. V lost 7 bases to trimming and J lost 4 bases, with 10 bases between them. The CDR3 region is CASTHGGYGYTF. The CDR3 DNA reads TGTGCCAGCACCCATGGGGGCTATGGCTACACCTTC.

This chain joins TRBV7-9 and TRBJ1-5; 7 positions match TRBD1. CDR1 and CDR2 (germline): SEHNR, FQNEAQ (reference sequence). CDR3 length: 15 amino acids. Unmatched junction bases numbered 10, after V lost 5 bases and J lost 6 bases. The CDR3 region is CASSPVTGAGQPQHF. Here the CDR3 DNA reads TGTGCCAGCAGCCCAGTAACAGGGGCAGGTCAGCCCCAGCATTTT.

This clone was detected ten times or more. V and J are TRBV4-1 and TRBJ2-7; tentatively, D is TRBD1 (6 bases). Trimming left V 4 bases short and J 1 base short, with 17 bases between. The CDR3 is made up of 16 amino acids. In germline, CDR1 is MGHRA, CDR2 YSYEKL. CDR3 in amino acids: CASSRAHGQTSYEQYF. DNA of the CDR3: TGCGCCAGCAGCCGAGCGCACGGACAGACATCCTACGAGCAGTACTTC.

This rearrangement joins TRBV7-9 to TRBJ1-2; D may be TRBD1 (6 bases). The V gene lost 5 bases and the J gene lost 5 bases, with 18 bases spanning the gap. The CDR3 consists of 15 residues. The germline gives CDR1 SEHNR, CDR2 FQNEAQ (reference sequence). The CDR3 sequence is CASSPKTGFNYGYTF. The DNA of the CDR3 is TGTGCCAGCAGCCCTAAGACAGGCTTTAATTATGGCTACACCTTC.

This chain links TRBV6-5 with TRBJ1-2, with D tentatively TRBD1 (5 bases). This CDR3 is 14 amino acids long. The ends were cut back, 6 bases at V and 7 bases at J, with 18 bases in the middle. Germline lookup yields CDR1 MNHEY and CDR2 SVGAGI. CDR3 nucleotide sequence: TGTGCCAGCAGGTCACCCCCAGGACATTCTGGCTACACCTTC. The encoded protein is CASRSPPGHSGYTF.

The V gene is TRBV11-2, the J gene TRBJ1-2; D ambiguous. CDR3 length: 14 residues. With 5 bases removed from V and 4 bases from J, the gap between germline ends came to 14 bases. From germline, CDR1 is SGHAT and CDR2 FQNNGV. The CDR3 loop is CASSPWRSAYGYTF. Here the CDR3 DNA reads TGTGCCAGCAGCCCGTGGAGGAGTGCCTATGGCTACACCTTC.

This chain connects TRBV7-9 to TRBJ1-6; D perhaps matches TRBD1 (5 bases). Between the trimmed V and J ends, which lost 8 bases and 5 bases, there was a span of 13 bases. CDR1 is SEHNR and CDR2 is FQNEAQ in the germline V gene (reference sequence). The CDR3 has 14 amino acids. The CDR3 nucleotides read TGTGCCAGCCAGCTGGGGGGTAATAATTCACCCCTCCACTTT. Protein product: CASQLGGNNSPLHF.

V gene TRBV27 combines with J gene TRBJ1-2, with D possibly being TRBD1 (6 bases). Germline-derived CDR1 and CDR2 are MNHEY and SMNVEV (reference sequence). This CDR3 contains 15 residues. Trimming took 1 base from V and 3 from J, leaving 12 bases between them. CDR3 sequence (DNA): TGTGCCAGCAGTTTATTTCCAGGGGAGGACTATGGCTACACCTTC. Protein product: CASSLFPGEDYGYTF.

This clone has only a few counts. The chain combines TRBV7-8 with TRBJ1-1, with TRBD1 identical over 8 bases. V dropped 4 bases and J dropped 1; count of bases not matched to a gene: 8. CDR3 length: 16 residues. Germline loops: CDR1 SGHVS, CDR2 FQNEAQ. The CDR3 region has the DNA TGTGCCAGCAGCTATGGGACAGGAAGAGCGAACACTGAAGCTTTCTTT. Amino acid sequence: CASSYGTGRANTEAFF.

The chain couples TRBV28 to TRBJ1-2, with D perhaps matching TRBD1 (6 bases). Per germline, CDR1 MDHEN and CDR2 SYDVKM. The germline V and J ends were trimmed by 1 base and 2 bases, with 11 bases remaining between them. The CDR3 loop spans 15 amino acids. For the CDR3, the DNA is TGTGCCAGCAGTTTATCGGGTGGGGGCAACTATGGCTACACCTTC. It encodes CASSLSGGGNYGYTF.

This rearrangement joins TRBV7-2 to TRBJ1-1, with D unclear. The germline gives CDR1 SGHTA, CDR2 FQGNSA. The CDR3 sequence is 14 residues long. V lost 6 bases and J lost 0, with 11 bases in between. CDR3 loop: CASRPRHLNTEAFF. The CDR3 bases are TGTGCCAGCAGACCTAGACACTTGAACACTGAAGCTTTCTTT.

The V and J genes are TRBV27 and TRBJ2-3, with D possibly TRBD1 on 5 matching bases. Per germline, CDR1 MNHEY and CDR2 SMNVEV (reference sequence). The CDR3 runs to 16 residues. Trimming pared 2 bases from V and 1 base from J, leaving 13 bases between. CDR3 DNA sequence: TGTGCCAGCAGTTTACGGGCAGGGTTAGGCACAGATACGCAGTATTTT. Protein product: CASSLRAGLGTDTQYF.

V usage is TRBV27 and J usage is TRBJ2-7; either TRBD1 or TRBD2 may supply D (5 bases each). This CDR3 spans 17 amino acids. CDR1 MNHEY and CDR2 SMNVEV come from the germline V gene (reference sequence). Trimming cost V 9 bases and J 5 bases, with 29 bases left between them. CDR3: CASRGIGTSLTANEQYF. CDR3 in DNA: TGTGCCAGTAGAGGGATCGGGACGTCCCTTACAGCTAACGAGCAGTACTTC.

J is TRBJ1-3 and V is TRBV7-9; no reliable D call. CDR3 length equals 15 residues. Trimming pared 3 bases from V and 8 bases from J, leaving 17 bases between. From germline, CDR1 is SEHNR and CDR2 FQNEAQ (reference sequence). DNA of the CDR3: TGTGCCAGCAGCTTCCGGGTTCGGGATTTGGACACCATATATTTT. Its translation is CASSFRVRDLDTIYF.

The rearrangement joins TRBV11-1 to TRBJ1-1; D call uncertain. V lost 3 bases and J 3 bases, leaving 11 bases between the germline ends. Looked up from germline, CDR1 is SGHAT and CDR2 is FQDESV (reference sequence). The CDR3 has 14 residues. The CDR3 nucleotides read TGTGCCAGCAGCTTTCTCGAGCGAGACACTGAAGCTTTCTTT. Its translation: CASSFLERDTEAFF. Based on the CDR3 plus reference TRBV11-1 and TRBJ1-1, the full variable domain is EAEVAQSPRYKITEKSQAVAFWCDPISGHATLYWYRQILGQGPELLVQFQDESVVDDSQLPKDRFSAERLKGVDSTLKIQPAELGDSAMYLCASSFLERDTEAFFGQGTRLTVV.

The rearrangement uses TRBV19 and TRBJ2-5; D remains ambiguous. Germline loops: CDR1 LNHDA, CDR2 SQIVND (reference sequence). CDR3 length equals 14 residues. Deletions cut 5 bases from V and 2 bases from J, with 12 bases between. CDR3 loop: CASSPRTGQETQYF. The CDR3 bases are TGTGCCAGTAGTCCACGGACGGGTCAAGAGACCCAGTACTTC.

This chain uses TRBV6-5 with TRBJ1-6, with TRBD1 as a possible D gene (5 bases). The ends were cut back, 7 bases at V and 7 bases at J, with 8 bases in the middle. This CDR3 spans 12 amino acids. In germline, CDR1 is MNHEY, CDR2 SVGAGI. This chain's CDR3 is CASKTANSPLHF. CDR3 DNA: TGTGCCAGCAAGACAGCCAATTCACCCCTCCACTTT.

This chain connects TRBV7-9 to TRBJ2-5; D might be TRBD2 (7 bases). Deletions cut 1 base from V and 3 bases from J, with 12 bases between. The CDR3 is made up of 15 amino acids. The germline V gene has CDR1 SEHNR and CDR2 FQNEAQ (reference sequence). The CDR3 spells CASSLVGGPEETQYF. For the CDR3, the DNA is TGTGCCAGCAGCTTAGTCGGGGGGCCCGAAGAGACCCAGTACTTC.

The J gene is TRBJ1-1, the V gene TRBV4-3; no firm D call. Germline V gene sequence: CDR1 LGHNA, CDR2 YSLEER. The V end lost 1 base, the J end lost 4 bases, and 19 bases lay between the germline ends. This CDR3 has 17 residues. The CDR3 coding sequence is TGCGCCAGCAGCCAAGTGATGGAGCTGGCAAAAGGCACTGAAGCTTTCTTT. It yields the protein CASSQVMELAKGTEAFF.

V and J are TRBV6-2 or TRBV6-3 and TRBJ1-4, with 7 bases fitting TRBD1. Per germline, CDR1 MNHEY and CDR2 SVGEGT. This CDR3 has 16 amino acids. J was trimmed by 5 bases and V by 6 bases; bases with no gene match: 12. CDR3 region: CASSPGARGGNEKLFF. As DNA, the CDR3 is TGTGCCAGCAGCCCCGGGGCCAGGGGGGGGAATGAAAAACTGTTTTTT.

The CDR3 loop is CSASSGAKNEQYF. CDR3 sequence (DNA): TGCAGTGCAAGTTCAGGGGCGAAGAACGAGCAGTACTTC. The chain recombines TRBV20-1 with TRBJ2-7; maybe TRBD1 (6 bases). Per germline, CDR1 DFQATT and CDR2 SNEGSKA (reference sequence). V was cut by 6 bases and J by 5 bases, with 17 bases left in between. The CDR3 is 13 amino acids.

The V gene is TRBV10-3, the J gene TRBJ2-5, with D perhaps matching TRBD1 (6 bases). This CDR3 contains 15 residues. CDR1 is ENHRY and CDR2 is SYGVKD in the germline V gene. The V and J ends lost 7 bases and 2 bases respectively, with 17 bases between them. CDR3 protein: CAITPDRSNQETQYF. The CDR3 region has the DNA TGTGCCATCACCCCCGACAGGAGCAATCAAGAGACCCAGTACTTC.

The genes are TRBV30 and TRBJ2-2; TRBD1 might be the D (7 bases). Germline V lookup: CDR1 GTSNPN, CDR2 SVGIG (reference sequence). The CDR3 spans 14 residues. V lost 2 bases and J lost 5, with 12 bases in between. CDR3 loop: CAWSSTGTTGELFF. CDR3 sequence (DNA): TGTGCCTGGAGTTCGACAGGGACTACCGGGGAGCTGTTTTTT.

The chain joins TRBV29-1 to TRBJ1-1, with 11 bases identical to TRBD1. V lost 4 bases, J lost 5 bases, and 21 bases stayed unmatched. CDR1 is SQVTM, CDR2 ANQGSEA, per germline. This CDR3 region has 19 residues. CDR3 region: CSVVQLPRDRGSRRTEAFF. In DNA form, the CDR3 reads TGCAGCGTTGTTCAGCTCCCGCGGGACAGGGGGTCCAGGAGGACTGAAGCTTTCTTT.

The J gene is TRBJ2-7, the V gene TRBV28; 8 bases fit TRBD1. The CDR3 loop spans 16 amino acids. V was clipped by 4 bases and J by 5 bases; unmatched bases: 13. Germline V CDR1 and CDR2: MDHEN, SYDVKM. CDR3 protein: CASSSYPGQVTDEQYF. CDR3 DNA sequence: TGTGCCAGCAGTTCCTATCCGGGACAGGTTACGGACGAGCAGTACTTC. The full variable domain, completed using reference TRBV28 and TRBJ2-7, is DVKVTQSSRYLVKRTGEKVFLECVQDMDHENMFWYRQDPGLGLRLIYFSYDVKMKEKGDIPEGYSVSREKKERFSLILESASTNQTSMYLCASSSYPGQVTDEQYFGPGTRLTVT.

The rearrangement links TRBV5-1 to TRBJ2-3; tentative D call: TRBD1 (5 bases). V was trimmed by 6 bases and J by 4 bases, leaving 15 bases between them. Germline CDR1 and CDR2: SGHRS and YFSETQ. The CDR3 runs 14 residues. Here the CDR3 DNA reads TGCGCCAGCACAGACAGACCACAATCAGATACGCAGTATTTT. This gives the protein CASTDRPQSDTQYF.

V gene TRBV7-8 combines with J gene TRBJ1-5; D call uncertain. V lost 5 bases, J lost 3 bases, and 11 bases lay in between. The germline V gene encodes CDR1 SGHVS and CDR2 FQNEAQ. The CDR3 is made up of 14 amino acids. The CDR3 DNA is TGTGCCAGCAGCCGACCCCCAAACAATCAGCCCCAGCATTTT. It yields the protein CASSRPPNNQPQHF.

V usage is TRBV18 and J usage is TRBJ1-2; 8 bases align to TRBD1. The V gene's germline CDR1 is KGHSH and CDR2 LQKENI. This CDR3 contains 13 residues. Germline trimming cut 3 bases from V and 5 bases from J; bases unmatched to any gene: 2. CDR3 region: CASSPQGAYGYTF. The DNA for the CDR3 is TGTGCCAGCTCACCGCAGGGGGCATATGGCTACACCTTC.